Below, 17 T cell receptor beta chains from the same sample are listed, as sequenced in a study of blood T cell repertoires in COVID-19. Only in-frame clones appear in the TCRdb table, and some are missing; sequencing was by immunoSEQ multiplex PCR. Of about 240,000 clones detected, roughly 80% appear once; the ten largest clones hold roughly 3.3%. The sequenced sample was peripheral blood. The receptor set was obtained from a young woman with acute or convalescent COVID-19.

This clone was observed a single time. The gene calls are TRBV2 and TRBJ1-3; D is unclear. From germline, CDR1 is SNHLY and CDR2 FYNNEI. V was cut by 6 bases and J by 0 bases, with 12 bases left in between. The length of the CDR3 is 15 residues. The CDR3 nucleotides read TGTGCCAGCAGATATTTAGAGAGCTCTGGAAACACCATATATTTT. Translated: CASRYLESSGNTIYF.

The V gene is TRBV7-3, the J gene TRBJ2-3, with a weak D call TRBD2 (5 bases). From germline, CDR1 is SGHTA and CDR2 FQGTGA. The CDR3 spans 14 residues. Deletions cut 6 bases from V and 6 bases from J, with 16 bases between. The CDR3 DNA reads as TGTGCCAGCAGTCGCGGGTCCATGGGTGATACGCAGTATTTT. This translates into CASSRGSMGDTQYF.

The chain joins TRBV18 to TRBJ1-3, with D unclear. Germline V gives CDR1 KGHSH, CDR2 LQKENI. This CDR3 has 18 residues. Trimming pared 3 bases from V and 3 bases from J, leaving 21 bases between. CDR3 sequence (DNA): TGTGCCAGCTCACCCCACCCCTCGGACTCGGCCGGTGGAAACACCATATATTTT. Translation: CASSPHPSDSAGGNTIYF.

Remarks on this clone: The identical CDR3 is also encoded by other nucleotide sequences in the sample. V gene TRBV5-1 combines with J gene TRBJ2-7, with 8 positions matching TRBD2. Germline V gene lookup returns CDR1 SGHRS and CDR2 YFSETQ. The CDR3 consists of 15 residues. V shed 0 bases and J 7 bases; nucleotides not matched to a gene: 9. This chain's CDR3 is CASSLAPNLAGEQYF. The CDR3 DNA reads TGCGCCAGCAGCTTGGCTCCGAATTTAGCGGGAGAGCAGTACTTC.

Turning to this clone: Other DNA sequences within the sample encode an identical CDR3. The chain couples TRBV18 to TRBJ2-7, with TRBD2 matching 10 bases. The CDR3 loop spans 15 amino acids. Germline V gene data show CDR1 as KGHSH and CDR2 as LQKENI. V lost 2 bases and J lost 2; bases outside the gene matches: 3. In DNA, the CDR3 is TGTGCCAGCTCACCAGGGCTAGCGGGAGCCTACGAGCAGTACTTC. It is translated as CASSPGLAGAYEQYF. Combining the CDR3 with reference TRBV18 and TRBJ2-7 gives the whole variable domain NAGVMQNPRHLVRRRGQEARLRCSPMKGHSHVYWYRQLPEEGLKFMVYLQKENIIDESGMPKERFSAEFPKEGPSILRIQQVVRGDSAAYFCASSPGLAGAYEQYFGPGTRLTVT.

This clone was counted a few times. CDR3 DNA sequence: TGTGCCAGCAGCTTTTGGGGCCCGGGGGGCGGCTACACCTTC. Residues: CASSFWGPGGGYTF. The genes are TRBV7-2 and TRBJ1-2, with D perhaps matching TRBD1 (6 bases). This CDR3 has 14 amino acids. Germline V gene data show CDR1 as SGHTA and CDR2 as FQGNSA. Trimming took off 3 bases at V and 8 bases at J, with 16 bases between the two ends.

The chain has TRBV9 and TRBJ1-2, with 7 positions matching TRBD1. This CDR3 region has 15 residues. The germline CDR1 and CDR2 sequences are SGDLS and YYNGEE. V lost 0 bases, J lost 8 bases, and 10 bases stayed unmatched. The CDR3 protein is CASSVGGTARSGYTF. Here the CDR3 DNA reads TGTGCCAGCAGCGTAGGTGGGACAGCGAGGTCAGGCTACACCTTC.

The genes are TRBV4-3 and TRBJ2-1; 15 nucleotides line up with TRBD2. Looked up from germline, CDR1 is LGHNA and CDR2 is YSLEER. Trimming removed 4 bases from V and 2 bases from J; junction bases left unmatched: 9. CDR3 length: 19 amino acids. CDR3: CASSPGTSGRRSTYNEQFF. The CDR3 DNA reads TGCGCCAGCAGCCCCGGGACTAGCGGGAGGAGGAGCACCTACAATGAGCAGTTCTTC.

The chain uses TRBV5-1 and TRBJ2-4; D perhaps matches TRBD1 (6 bases). The CDR3 runs 14 residues. The germline V gene has CDR1 SGHRS and CDR2 YFSETQ. The germline V and J ends were trimmed by 4 bases and 3 bases, with 11 bases remaining between them. CDR3 DNA sequence: TGCGCCAGCAGCCCAGGACAGTACAAAAACATTCAGTACTTC. Translation: CASSPGQYKNIQYF.

This clone was seen only once. This sequence joins TRBV5-4 and TRBJ1-6; 9 positions match TRBD1. CDR3 length: 15 residues. Germline V gene data show CDR1 as SGHNT and CDR2 as YYREEE (reference sequence). V lost 3 bases and J lost 4; bases outside the gene matches: 2. CDR3 protein: CASSWDRDYNSPLHF. CDR3 in DNA: TGTGCCAGCAGCTGGGACAGGGATTATAATTCACCCCTCCACTTT. The full variable domain, rest sourced from reference TRBV5-4 and TRBJ1-6, is ETGVTQSPTHLIKTRGQQVTLRCSSQSGHNTVSWYQQALGQGPQFIFQYYREEENGRGNFPPRFSGLQFPNYSSELNVNALELDDSALYLCASSWDRDYNSPLHFGNGTRLTVT.

The genes are TRBV28 and TRBJ1-4; 7 bases are a match to TRBD1. With 7 bases clipped from V and 5 bases from J, the junction kept 10 bases outside the gene matches. This CDR3 has 15 residues. Germline V lookup: CDR1 MDHEN, CDR2 SYDVKM. The CDR3 loop reads CASKGDGTANEKLFF. CDR3 DNA: TGTGCCAGCAAGGGGGATGGGACAGCAAATGAAAAACTGTTTTTT.

The chain uses TRBV6-5 and TRBJ1-2; D ambiguous. The CDR3 contains 14 residues. V shed 8 bases and J shed 0 bases, with 13 bases lying between them. Germline V lookup: CDR1 MNHEY, CDR2 SVGAGI. CDR3 protein: CASAGETSNYGYTF. Here the CDR3 DNA reads TGTGCCAGCGCGGGCGAAACCTCTAACTATGGCTACACCTTC.

J is TRBJ2-7 and V is TRBV10-3; D is perhaps TRBD2 (5 bases). This CDR3 comprises 16 residues. The V end was cut by 0 bases, the J end by 3 bases, with 15 bases between. The germline gives CDR1 ENHRY, CDR2 SYGVKD. CDR3 in DNA: TGTGCCATCAGTGAGTCGAATGGGAGAACCCACTACGAGCAGTACTTC. Translation gives CAISESNGRTHYEQYF.

The chain combines TRBV28 with TRBJ2-1; 7 nucleotides align to TRBD2. The CDR3 contains 16 residues. Per the germline V gene, CDR1 is MDHEN and CDR2 is SYDVKM. The V segment lost 5 bases and the J segment 4 bases; nucleotides outside the gene matches: 11. CDR3 sequence (DNA): TGTGCCAGCAGTCCACCCCCTGGACTAGAATACAATGAGCAGTTCTTC. Translating it yields CASSPPPGLEYNEQFF.

This clone was observed a few times. The rearrangement joins TRBV25-1 to TRBJ2-7; perhaps TRBD2 as D (6 bases). Germline V CDR1 and CDR2: MGHDK, SYGVNS. The germline V and J ends were trimmed by 8 bases and 4 bases, with 9 bases remaining between them. There are 11 residues in the CDR3. The CDR3 reads CASGGTYEQYF. The CDR3, as DNA: TGTGCCAGCGGGGGGACTTACGAGCAGTACTTC.

The genes are TRBV19 and TRBJ2-2, with D possibly being TRBD1 (5 bases). V was pared by 3 bases and J by 6 bases, with 14 bases between. The CDR3 runs 15 residues. The germline V gene encodes CDR1 LNHDA and CDR2 SQIVND (reference sequence). The CDR3 sequence is CASSMLFKGAGELFF. The CDR3, as DNA: TGTGCCAGTAGTATGCTCTTCAAAGGGGCCGGGGAGCTGTTTTTT.

V usage is TRBV5-5 and J usage is TRBJ2-2, with D tentatively TRBD2 (6 bases). Germline CDR1 reads SGHKS; CDR2 reads YYEKEE (reference sequence). Deletions cut 4 bases from V and 4 bases from J, with 8 bases between. The CDR3 covers 13 residues. CDR3 sequence (DNA): TGTGCCAGCAGCCCCGGGGGCACCGGGGAGCTGTTTTTT. Translation gives CASSPGGTGELFF.